Listed below are T cell receptor beta chains from one sample, sequenced in a study of cytomegalovirus exposure and HLA in healthy donors. Profiling relied on immunoSEQ multiplex PCR, and the TCRdb table lists in-frame clones only, not all of them. The data show 35,000 to 50,000 clones, about half seen once. The source material was PBMCs. These receptors were obtained from a man aged 60 to 69 in good health and CMV-seronegative. CDR3s include the opening cysteine and the closing phenylalanine or tryptophan. The order of the fields is clone size, D gene, V gene, J gene, CDR3 protein, CDR3 DNA. The D gene is left open where the match is weak. Clone sizes are given selectively: once, few, many, or a class where the clone is expanded.

>-|TRBD1|TRBV18|TRBJ1-1
CASSPPQGGQTEAFF
TGTGCCAGCTCACCACCCCAGGGGGGTCAAACTGAAGCTTTCTTT
>few|-|TRBV4-2|TRBJ1-4
CASSQTFEKLFF
TGTGCCAGCAGCCAGACATTCGAAAAACTGTTTTTT
>-|-|TRBV5-1|TRBJ2-7
CASQLDSSYEQYF
TGCGCCAGCCAATTAGACAGCTCCTACGAGCAGTACTTC
>few|-|TRBV6-6|TRBJ1-2
CASSSGKRGYTF
TGTGCCAGCAGTTCCGGGAAGAGAGGCTACACCTTC
>-|-|TRBV29-1|TRBJ2-7
CSVGQARYEQYF
TGCAGCGTTGGGCAGGCTCGCTACGAGCAGTACTTC
>few|-|TRBV28|TRBJ1-5
CASSFTGQPQHF
TGTGCCAGCAGTTTTACGGGTCAGCCCCAGCATTTT
>-|-|TRBV5-4|TRBJ2-6
CASSSGQDIRSGANVLTF
TGTGCCAGCAGCTCCGGTCAGGACATACGGTCTGGGGCCAACGTCCTGACTTTC
>-|-|TRBV21-1|TRBJ2-1
CASSTLQFF
TGTGCCAGCAGCACCCTCCAGTTCTTC
>-|TRBD1|TRBV5-1|TRBJ1-1
CASSWDRNTEAFF
TGCGCCAGCAGCTGGGACAGGAACACTGAAGCTTTCTTT
>-|-|TRBV7-2|TRBJ2-4
CASSLKSLDGIQYF
TGTGCCAGCAGCTTAAAGTCCTTAGATGGCATTCAGTACTTC
>few|-|TRBV5-4|TRBJ2-5
CASSSLAEETQYF
TGTGCCAGCAGCTCCCTAGCTGAAGAGACCCAGTACTTC
>-|-|TRBV7-8|TRBJ1-3
CASSLQGAGNTIYF
TGTGCCAGCAGCTTACAAGGGGCGGGAAACACCATATATTTT
>-|-|TRBV29-1|TRBJ2-7
CSVIAPRSYEQYF
TGCAGCGTTATAGCGCCACGCTCCTACGAGCAGTACTTC
>-|-|TRBV28|TRBJ1-5
CASRRRSGALNQPQHF
TGTGCCAGCAGGCGTAGATCAGGGGCACTCAATCAGCCCCAGCATTTT
>-|-|TRBV10-3|TRBJ1-2
CAISTGWGSNYGYTF
TGTGCCATCAGTACGGGGTGGGGATCCAACTATGGCTACACCTTC
>-|-|TRBV7-9|TRBJ1-1
CASSPAGGTEAFF
TGTGCCAGCAGCCCGGCGGGGGGGACTGAAGCTTTCTTT
>-|TRBD2|TRBV30|TRBJ2-3
CAWSPWTSGSWEGSTDTQYF
TGTGCCTGGAGCCCTTGGACTAGCGGGAGCTGGGAGGGTAGCACAGATACGCAGTATTTT
>-|-|TRBV7-6|TRBJ2-5
CASSLDQGETQYF
TGTGCCAGCAGCCTGGACCAGGGAGAGACCCAGTACTTC
>-|-|TRBV7-8|TRBJ2-7
CASTLAGSYEQYF
TGTGCCAGCACCCTCGCGGGCTCCTACGAGCAGTACTTC
>few|TRBD2|TRBV6-1|TRBJ2-1
CASSGLAGGDYNEQFF
TGTGCCAGCAGTGGATTAGCGGGAGGCGACTACAATGAGCAGTTCTTC
>few|TRBD2|TRBV30|TRBJ2-1
CAWGAGLAAYNEQFF
TGTGCCTGGGGTGCCGGGCTAGCGGCCTACAATGAGCAGTTCTTC
>-|TRBD1|TRBV6-1|TRBJ1-1
CASSLTGMNTEAFF
TGTGCCAGCAGTTTGACAGGGATGAACACTGAAGCTTTCTTT
>once|-|TRBV6-6|TRBJ2-7
CASSYSKGPSSYEQYF
TGTGCCAGCAGTTACTCGAAGGGGCCGAGCTCCTACGAGCAGTACTTC
>once|-|TRBV7-2|TRBJ2-7
CASSLAGQSYEQYF
TGTGCCAGCAGCTTAGCGGGCCAGTCTTACGAGCAGTACTTC
>few|-|TRBV6-1|TRBJ2-7
CASSVEGGEQYF
TGTGCCAGCAGTGTGGAAGGGGGAGAGCAGTACTTC
>-|TRBD1|TRBV10-3|TRBJ1-2
CAISGEDRGGYTF
TGTGCCATCAGTGGAGAGGACAGGGGTGGCTACACCTTC
>medium-sized|-|TRBV4-3|TRBJ1-1
CASSQATANTEAFF
TGCGCCAGCAGCCAAGCGACAGCGAACACTGAAGCTTTCTTT
>few|-|TRBV9|TRBJ1-5
CASSLTAGGSQPQHF
TGTGCCAGCAGCCTGACTGCGGGGGGCAGTCAGCCCCAGCATTTT